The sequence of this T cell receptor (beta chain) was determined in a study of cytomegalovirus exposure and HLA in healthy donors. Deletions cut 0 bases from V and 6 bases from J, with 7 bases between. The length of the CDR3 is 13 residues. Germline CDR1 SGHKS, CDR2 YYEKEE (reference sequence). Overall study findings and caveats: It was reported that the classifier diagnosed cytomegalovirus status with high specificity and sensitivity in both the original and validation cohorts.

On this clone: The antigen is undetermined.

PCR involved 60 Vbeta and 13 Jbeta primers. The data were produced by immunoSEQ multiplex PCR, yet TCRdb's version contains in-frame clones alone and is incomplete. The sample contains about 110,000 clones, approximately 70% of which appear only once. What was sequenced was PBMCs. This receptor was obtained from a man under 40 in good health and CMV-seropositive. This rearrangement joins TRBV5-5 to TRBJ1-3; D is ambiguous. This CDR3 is CASSLGSENTIYF. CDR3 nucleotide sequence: TGTGCCAGCAGCTTGGGGTCAGAAAACACCATATATTTT.